This T cell receptor beta chain was captured in a study of control samples from healthy donors and cancer patients. Sequencing used immunoSEQ multiplex PCR; TCRdb keeps in-frame clones, though not all of them. Here the sample spans more than 75,000 clones, 79% being singletons. CDR1 and CDR2 (germline): LNHDA, SQIVND (reference sequence). Trimming at V came to 8 bases and at J to 4 bases, leaving 12 bases not matched to a gene. CDR3 length: 15 residues. This clonotype was sampled from a woman aged 30 to 39 in good health. The chain recombines TRBV19 with TRBJ1-2; TRBD1 aligns across 8 bases. The sequenced material came from blood. CDR3 bases: TGTGCCAGTTGCCCTGGACAGGGAAGTCTCTATGGCTACACCTTC. Its protein product is CASCPGQGSLYGYTF.